Following are 4 T cell receptor beta chains from one sample sequenced in a study of blood T cells in healthy people across ages. A second PCR, run for about 7 to 12 cycles, used a sample-barcoded 5' primer plus a J-beta primer mix. TCRdb processed the 5' RACE reads anew with MiXCR; each CDR3 protein has one entry. The table has approximately 900,000 distinct CDR3 sequences, roughly 28% seen once. The sample also formed part of further work on T cells of mothers and their children.

The sample comprised blood. These receptors all stem from a woman in her 40s in good health.

This sequence joins TRBV6-5 and TRBJ1-1; 8 bases match TRBD1. The V gene end was trimmed by 5 bases and the J gene end by 2 bases; junction bases not matched to a gene: 10. The CDR3 runs to 16 residues. The germline CDR1 and CDR2 sequences are MNHEY and SVGAGI. In DNA, the CDR3 is TGTGCCAGCAGTACCCGAACAGGGGGTGTCAACACTGAAGCTTTCTTT. This encodes CASSTRTGGVNTEAFF.

This clonotype was seen repeatedly, ten times or more. This chain links TRBV28 with TRBJ1-5, with a possible D match to TRBD1 (5 bases). Between the trimmed V and J ends, which lost 7 bases and 6 bases, there was a span of 16 bases. Germline V gene lookup returns CDR1 MDHEN and CDR2 SYDVKM. This CDR3 has 14 residues. In nucleotides, the CDR3 is TGTGCCAGCATTCGACCCGGGGGGTTTCAGCCCCAGCATTTT. Its translation: CASIRPGGFQPQHF.

This clonotype was counted a few times. This chain joins TRBV20-1 and TRBJ1-6; a weak D match, TRBD1 (6 bases). Germline values: CDR1 DFQATT, CDR2 SNEGSKA (reference sequence). Trimming shortened V by 0 bases and J by 10 bases, and 19 bases separated the two germline ends. The CDR3 is 16 residues long. This CDR3 reads CSARETPETGNSPLHF. In DNA form, the CDR3 reads TGCAGTGCTAGAGAAACGCCAGAAACAGGGAACTCACCCCTCCACTTT.

This clonotype was recorded only once. This clone may be a read error of a much larger clone one base away. The chain couples TRBV15 to TRBJ2-4; D may be TRBD1 (5 bases). The J call may not be correct, given that the DNA end is closer to TRBJ2-5. This CDR3 spans 17 amino acids. Germline CDR1 is LNHNV and CDR2 is YYDKDF (reference sequence). This CDR3 reads CATSRDWSTVFGETQYF. Written as DNA, the CDR3 is TGTGCCACCAGCAGAGATTGGTCGACAGTTTTTGGGGAGACCCAGTACTTC.